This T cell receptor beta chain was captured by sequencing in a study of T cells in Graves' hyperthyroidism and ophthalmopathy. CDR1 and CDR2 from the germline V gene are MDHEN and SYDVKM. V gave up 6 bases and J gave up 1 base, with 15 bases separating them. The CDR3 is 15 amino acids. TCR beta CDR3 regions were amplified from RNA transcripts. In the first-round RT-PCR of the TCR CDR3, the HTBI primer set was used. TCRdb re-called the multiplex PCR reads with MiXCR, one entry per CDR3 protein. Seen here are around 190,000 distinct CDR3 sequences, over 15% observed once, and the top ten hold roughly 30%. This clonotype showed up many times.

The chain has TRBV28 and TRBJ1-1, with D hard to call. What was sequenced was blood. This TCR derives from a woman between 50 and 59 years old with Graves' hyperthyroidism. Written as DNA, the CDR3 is TGTGCCAGCAGGGTCATGACTACTTGGAACACTGAAGCTTTCTTT. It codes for CASRVMTTWNTEAFF.